A single sample gave rise to the 14 T cell receptor beta chains below, sequenced in a study of early T cells in non-severe SARS-CoV-2 infection. TCRdb ran MiXCR on the 5' RACE reads and lists one entry per CDR3 protein. Among approximately 74,000 distinct CDR3 sequences listed, more than 13% were seen once. Sequencing was carried out using whole blood. The receptors stem from an adult who was a healthcare worker with PCR-confirmed SARS-CoV-2 infection or an uninfected control (not recorded which).

This clonotype was observed a handful of times. The J gene is TRBJ1-3, the V gene TRBV9; the match to TRBD1 covers 7 bases. This CDR3 is 14 amino acids long. Trimming took 5 bases from V and 3 from J; bases not matched to a gene: 5. Germline V gene sequence: CDR1 SGDLS, CDR2 YYNGEE. The CDR3 here is CASRAGGGGNTIYF. CDR3 nucleotides: TGTGCCAGCAGGGCAGGGGGAGGTGGAAACACCATATATTTT.

This clonotype was counted a few times. The chain links TRBV5-1 to TRBJ2-2; tentatively, D is TRBD1 (6 bases). Germline assignment: CDR1 SGHRS and CDR2 YFSETQ. Trimming took 4 bases from V and 6 from J, leaving 10 bases between them. The CDR3 covers 13 residues. The CDR3 sequence is CASSTQGSGELFF. Here the CDR3 DNA reads TGCGCCAGCAGCACACAGGGCTCCGGGGAGCTGTTTTTT.

The CDR3 reads CATTRQGGFSYEQYF. Written as DNA, the CDR3 is TGCGCCACTACACGACAGGGTGGGTTCTCCTACGAGCAGTACTTC. V usage is TRBV4-1 and J usage is TRBJ2-7; 7 positions match TRBD1. Germline V gives CDR1 MGHRA, CDR2 YSYEKL. V lost 10 bases and J lost 0; bases outside the gene matches: 12. The CDR3 totals 15 residues.

This clonotype was detected ten times or more. The chain employs TRBV7-2 and TRBJ1-5, with unresolved D. This CDR3 region has 14 residues. V was pared by 2 bases and J by 0 bases, with 5 bases between. The germline gives CDR1 SGHTA, CDR2 FQGNSA. The CDR3 nucleotides are TGTGCCAGCAGCTTATGGCATAGCAATCAGCCCCAGCATTTT. This sequence encodes CASSLWHSNQPQHF.

CDR3 DNA sequence: TGTGCCAGCTCCCTTGAGTCTGAGCAGTTCTTC. Its translation: CASSLESEQFF. The rearrangement uses TRBV18 and TRBJ2-1; no firm D call. The CDR3 has 11 residues. V shed 6 bases and J shed 9 bases, with 9 bases lying between them. CDR1 and CDR2 (germline): KGHSH, LQKENI.

The table lists this clonotype with a few counts. The chain combines TRBV7-2 with TRBJ1-1; D unresolved. The CDR3 has 12 amino acids. Germline V CDR1 and CDR2: SGHTA, FQGNSA. The V gene lost 1 base and the J gene lost 8 bases, with 8 bases spanning the gap. The CDR3 DNA sequence: TGTGCCAGCAGCTTAGTCCGGCAGGAAGCTTTCTTT. It translates to CASSLVRQEAFF.

The rearrangement joins TRBV18 to TRBJ1-2; D call uncertain. The length of the CDR3 is 14 residues. Per germline, CDR1 KGHSH and CDR2 LQKENI. V lost 0 bases and J lost 8, with 13 bases in between. CDR3 coding DNA: TGTGCCAGCTCACCACCGTTAGTCCTGGAAGGCTACACCTTC. It is translated as CASSPPLVLEGYTF.

This clonotype has only a few counts. The chain joins TRBV20-1 to TRBJ2-7, with D maybe TRBD2 (5 bases). CDR1 and CDR2 from the germline V gene are DFQATT and SNEGSKA (reference sequence). V lost 4 bases and J lost 3, with 16 bases in between. This CDR3 spans 14 amino acids. In nucleotides, the CDR3 is TGCAGTGCTAAGGCAGAATGGAGCGGCTACGAGCAGTACTTC. It is translated as CSAKAEWSGYEQYF.

This clonotype turned up a few times. CDR3 in amino acids: CASSLFPTGGEETQYF. The CDR3 nucleotides read TGTGCCAGCAGCTTGTTCCCGACAGGGGGCGAAGAGACCCAGTACTTC. The chain combines TRBV5-6 with TRBJ2-5, with 10 bases that match TRBD1. V was pared by 1 base and J by 3 bases, with 6 bases of the junction left unmatched. CDR1 is SGHDT, CDR2 YYEEEE, per germline. This CDR3 spans 16 amino acids.

This clonotype turned up a few times. The V gene is TRBV28, the J gene TRBJ2-7, with D unclear. This CDR3 comprises 17 residues. Trimming removed 1 base at V and 0 bases at J, with 16 bases between. The germline V gene has CDR1 MDHEN and CDR2 SYDVKM. CDR3 nucleotide sequence: TGTGCCAGCAGTTTATACGAATTGGGGTCCAGCTCCTACGAGCAGTACTTC. Its protein is CASSLYELGSSSYEQYF.

In its sample, this clonotype was seen a few times. The chain has TRBV29-1 and TRBJ1-1; D might be TRBD1 (5 bases). Trimming pared 6 bases from V and 5 bases from J, leaving 13 bases between. Germline V gives CDR1 SQVTM, CDR2 ANQGSEA. The CDR3 length is 12 residues. The CDR3 region is CSVRVVGTEAFF. The CDR3 nucleotides read TGCAGCGTCAGGGTCGTTGGGACTGAAGCTTTCTTT.

This clonotype has at least ten counts. V and J are TRBV6-4 and TRBJ2-1; 8 nucleotides agree with TRBD1. Per germline, CDR1 MRHNA and CDR2 SNTAGT. The CDR3 consists of 15 residues. V shed 5 bases and J 4 bases; nucleotides not matched to a gene: 7. The CDR3 DNA sequence: TGTGCCAGCAGTTCTCTAGGGACAGGTTACAATGAGCAGTTCTTC. Translated, it gives CASSSLGTGYNEQFF.

This clonotype was observed a few times. This chain links TRBV29-1 with TRBJ2-5; D tentatively fits TRBD1 or TRBD2 (5 bases each). Between the trimmed V and J ends, which lost 7 bases and 4 bases, there was a span of 16 bases. This CDR3 region has 13 residues. CDR1 is SQVTM, CDR2 ANQGSEA, per germline. The CDR3 DNA follows: TGCAGCGCCCCCCTGGGGACGTCAGAGACCCAGTACTTC. This codes for CSAPLGTSETQYF. The entire variable domain, with the rest obtained from reference TRBV29-1 and TRBJ2-5, is as follows: SAVISQKPSRDICQRGTSLTIQCQVDSQVTMMFWYRQQPGQSLTLIATANQGSEATYESGFVIDKFPISRPNLTFSTLTVSNMSPEDSSIYLCSAPLGTSETQYFGPGTRLLVL.

This clonotype was counted between two and nine times. The rearrangement links TRBV29-1 to TRBJ1-2; D perhaps matches TRBD1 (6 bases). Trimming pared 2 bases from V and 8 bases from J, leaving 15 bases between. Germline V gives CDR1 SQVTM, CDR2 ANQGSEA. This CDR3 comprises 13 residues. The DNA of the CDR3 is TGCAGCGTTGAACTCCGGGGGCAGGGAGGCTACACCTTC. Amino acid sequence: CSVELRGQGGYTF.